The rows below give T cell receptor beta chains drawn from one sample of a study of blood T cell repertoires in COVID-19. The protocol was immunoSEQ multiplex PCR, while the TCRdb copy is restricted to in-frame clones and leaves out a portion. This sample yields roughly 80,000 clones, of which about 80% are seen a single time; approximately 12% belongs to the top ten. The specimen was peripheral blood. All receptors derive from a man in his forties or fifties with acute or convalescent COVID-19. CDR3s include the opening cysteine and the closing phenylalanine or tryptophan. A D gene is named only where the DNA matches it firmly. Rows may omit the clone size; those that give it use once, few, many or a size class.

clone_size j_call v_call d_call cdr3_nt cdr3_aa
. TRBJ1-2 TRBV27 . TGTGCCAGCAGTTTAAGGGGAAGCGGGGTTACTAACTATGGCTACACCTTC CASSLRGSGVTNYGYTF
. TRBJ2-5 TRBV25-1 TRBD2 TGTGCCAGCAGTGAAAGCGGGAGTGTGGAGACCCAGTACTTC CASSESGSVETQYF
. TRBJ1-2 TRBV28 . TGTGCCAGCAGTTTTATAAACTATGGCTACACCTTC CASSFINYGYTF
. TRBJ2-5 TRBV5-8 TRBD2 TGTGCCAGCAGATACGGGACTAGCGGGGGGGAGACCCAGTACTTC CASRYGTSGGETQYF
few TRBJ1-4 TRBV6-5 . TGTGCCAGCAGAGGCAGGGCTTTTAATGAAAAACTGTTTTTT CASRGRAFNEKLFF
once TRBJ2-2 TRBV19 TRBD1 TGTGCCAGCACGACAGGGGAATGGACCGGGGAGCTGTTTTTT CASTTGEWTGELFF
. TRBJ1-2 TRBV5-6 . TGTGCCAGCACCTACGGGGTCCCCAACTATGGCTACACCTTC CASTYGVPNYGYTF
once TRBJ2-6 TRBV5-1 TRBD1 TGCGCCAGCAGCTGGGTGACAGGGACTGGGGCCAACGTCCTGACTTTC CASSWVTGTGANVLTF
. TRBJ2-2 TRBV29-1 TRBD2 TGCAGCGTTGGCCTAGCGGGGGCCTACACCGGGGAGCTGTTTTTT CSVGLAGAYTGELFF
. TRBJ1-2 TRBV24-1 . TGTGCCACCAGTGATTTCAGGGGCAGCGGCTACACCTTC CATSDFRGSGYTF
once TRBJ2-7 TRBV19 . TGTGCCAGTAGTCTAACTACAGGGTTCTACGAGCAGTACTTC CASSLTTGFYEQYF
. TRBJ1-1 TRBV5-1 . TGCGCCAGCAGCGTACAGGCCGCAGATATGAACACTGAAGCTTTCTTT CASSVQAADMNTEAFF
. TRBJ2-5 TRBV5-8 TRBD1 TGTGCCAGCAGCTTTGGACAGGGGAGGGAGACCCAGTACTTC CASSFGQGRETQYF
. TRBJ1-3 TRBV6-1 TRBD1 TGTGCCAGCAGTGAAGGGTTTGGGGGACAGGCTGGAAACACCATATATTTT CASSEGFGGQAGNTIYF
. TRBJ2-7 TRBV27 TRBD1 TGTGCCAGCAGTTTATCGCTACCGGGACAGGTGGGTGAGCAGTACTTC CASSLSLPGQVGEQYF
. TRBJ1-5 TRBV27 TRBD1 TGTGCCAGCAGTGCCGGGACAGGGGGGAATCAGCCCCAGCATTTT CASSAGTGGNQPQHF
once TRBJ1-6 TRBV7-2 . TGTGCCAGCAGCTTAGCTGGCGGCGTAGATTCACCCCTCCACTTT CASSLAGGVDSPLHF
. TRBJ1-1 TRBV25-1 . TGTGCCAGCAGTGCGTTTACGGGGGGTATGAACACTGAAGCTTTCTTT CASSAFTGGMNTEAFF
. TRBJ1-2 TRBV19 . TGTGCCAGTGGAACAGGGTACTATGGCTACACCTTC CASGTGYYGYTF
. TRBJ1-3 TRBV5-6 TRBD1 TGTGCCAGCAGCTACGACTTGGGACAGCCGGGAAACACCATATATTTT CASSYDLGQPGNTIYF
. TRBJ1-2 TRBV30 TRBD1 TGTGCCTGGAGTGTCGGACAGGGCCTTGGCTACACCTTC CAWSVGQGLGYTF
. TRBJ2-7 TRBV9 . TGTGCCAGCAGCGTAGCGGGGGTTAGGGGCGGGGAGCAGTACTTC CASSVAGVRGGEQYF
. TRBJ2-3 TRBV9 . TGTGCCAGCAGCCCCCGCTGGGAGCGAGGTACCCAGTATTTT CASSPRWERGTQYF
once TRBJ2-3 TRBV24-1 TRBD2 TGTGCCACCAGTGATTTAAAGGGAGGTAGCGGGGGGGCAGGAGATACGCAGTATTTT CATSDLKGGSGGAGDTQYF
once TRBJ1-1 TRBV12-3/TRBV12-4 . TGTGCCAGCAGGCGGAGGGGGAACACTGAAGCTTTCTTT CASRRRGNTEAFF
. TRBJ1-1 TRBV28 . TGTGCCAGCAGTTCAACGACAGATTGGAGCTTCTTT CASSSTTDWSFF
. TRBJ2-1 TRBV11-2 . TGTGCCAGCATCCAGGGTTTCGCCCGTCACAATGAGCAGTTCTTC CASIQGFARHNEQFF
once TRBJ1-4 TRBV7-2 TRBD1 TGTGCCAGCAGCACTGGACAGGGAGCAACTAATGAAAAACTGTTTTTT CASSTGQGATNEKLFF
. TRBJ1-2 TRBV7-3 . TGTGCCAGCAGCTTTTCAGGTACCGCTAACTATGGCTACACCTTC CASSFSGTANYGYTF
. TRBJ2-7 TRBV28 . TGTGCCAGCAGTTTATCAACAGGATACTACGAGCAGTACTTC CASSLSTGYYEQYF
. TRBJ2-7 TRBV7-3 TRBD2 TGTGCCAGCAGCTTTTCTCGGGCTAGCGGACCCTACGAGCAGTACTTC CASSFSRASGPYEQYF
. TRBJ2-7 TRBV7-2 TRBD2 TGTGCCAGCAGCGTAACTAGCGGGAGTATGCCCGAGCAGTACTTC CASSVTSGSMPEQYF
once TRBJ1-3 TRBV4-2 . TGTGCCAGCAGCCAGGGGGACATTTACTCTGGAAACACCATATATTTT CASSQGDIYSGNTIYF
. TRBJ1-1 TRBV19 . TGTGCCAGTAGTAACAGACCGGGGGGGGGCACTGAAGCTTTCTTT CASSNRPGGGTEAFF
. TRBJ2-1 TRBV28 TRBD1 TGTGCCAGCAGTTTGGGTCTCGGGACAGGGGATGAGCAGTTCTTC CASSLGLGTGDEQFF
. TRBJ1-6 TRBV27 TRBD1 TGTGCCAGCAGTACTACCTACAGGGGAAGCTCCTATAATTCACCCCTCCACTTT CASSTTYRGSSYNSPLHF
. TRBJ1-5 TRBV19 TRBD1 TGTGCCAGTAGTATGGGGGCAGGGGGCGCTTGGCAGCCCCAGCATTTT CASSMGAGGAWQPQHF
. TRBJ1-2 TRBV9 . TGTGCCAGCAGCGTAGTGGAGTCATATGGCTACACCTTC CASSVVESYGYTF
. TRBJ2-7 TRBV21-1 . TGTGCCAGCAGCAATCATGCCGGGACTAGCGACTCCTACGAGCAGTACTTC CASSNHAGTSDSYEQYF
. TRBJ2-3 TRBV6-2/TRBV6-3 TRBD2 TGTGCCAGCAGCCGACTAGCGGGGGGTAGCACAGATACGCAGTATTTT CASSRLAGGSTDTQYF
. TRBJ1-1 TRBV7-2 . TGTGCCAGCACCCCGAATCGGGTAAGGAACACTGAAGCTTTCTTT CASTPNRVRNTEAFF
. TRBJ2-2 TRBV28 . TGTGCCAGCAGTTTCTTGGGCACGACCGGGGAGCTGTTTTTT CASSFLGTTGELFF
few TRBJ2-1 TRBV29-1 . TGCAGCGTTGAAAGACAGCTGAATGAGCAGTTCTTC CSVERQLNEQFF
. TRBJ2-2 TRBV10-2 TRBD1 TGCGCCAGCAGAAACGGACAGGTTCTCACCGGGGAGCTGTTTTTT CASRNGQVLTGELFF
once TRBJ1-4 TRBV6-5 TRBD1 TGTGCCAGCAGACCGACAGGGGGCGTTGAAAAACTGTTTTTT CASRPTGGVEKLFF
. TRBJ2-5 TRBV2 . TGTGCCAGCAGTTCCCTAGAGGGGACCCAGTACTTC CASSSLEGTQYF
. TRBJ2-3 TRBV19 . TGTGCCAGTAGGTGGCGGGACACAGATACGCAGTATTTT CASRWRDTDTQYF
. TRBJ1-3 TRBV12-3/TRBV12-4 . TGTGCCAGCAGGAACTACGGAAACACCATATATTTT CASRNYGNTIYF
. TRBJ1-1 TRBV19 TRBD1 TGTGCCAGTAGTAGAGACAGGGGTGGCACTGAAGCTTTCTTT CASSRDRGGTEAFF
once TRBJ2-7 TRBV5-4 . TGTGCCAGCAGCGAAGACCAGGGGATGGGCCTGTACGAGCAGTACTTC CASSEDQGMGLYEQYF
. TRBJ1-1 TRBV7-6 . TGTGCCAGCAGCTTACCCCCCCGGGATCTGGCTTTAGGTGCTGAAGCTTTCTTT CASSLPPRDLALGAEAFF